What follows are 3 T cell receptor beta chains derived from one specimen sequenced in a study of shared clonotypes between healthy human individuals. The assay was immunoSEQ multiplex PCR, and TCRdb's table has in-frame clones only and misses some. The table shows nearly 500,000 clones, with 76% occurring only once. The sequencing sample was made of PBMCs. The receptors were gathered from a middle-aged woman in good health. Some clones in this sample may be carry-over from other donors' samples.

This chain uses TRBV30 with TRBJ2-2; D assignment may be TRBD1 or TRBD2 (6 bases each). Germline V gene data show CDR1 as GTSNPN and CDR2 as SVGIG (reference sequence). The CDR3 is 16 residues long. Trimming removed 2 bases from V and 5 bases from J, with 18 bases in between. The DNA for the CDR3 is TGTGCCTGGAGTCTTTCGGGGGCCGTAGGGACCGGGGAGCTGTTTTTT. It specifies CAWSLSGAVGTGELFF.

The CDR3 loop is CASSEEAQLSTDTQYF. CDR3 nucleotide sequence: TGTGCCAGCAGCGAGGAAGCACAGCTCTCCACAGATACGCAGTATTTT. The chain has TRBV7-3 and TRBJ2-3, with D unresolved. Between the trimmed V and J ends, which lost 5 bases and 2 bases, there was a span of 17 bases. This CDR3 has 16 residues. Germline V gene lookup returns CDR1 SGHTA and CDR2 FQGTGA.

The chain combines TRBV5-1 with TRBJ2-3; the match to TRBD2 covers 12 bases. CDR3 size: 17 residues. Germline loops: CDR1 SGHRS, CDR2 YFSETQ. With V trimmed by 0 bases and J by 1 base, 3 bases remained unmatched. CDR3 sequence: CASSLVTSGSGTDTQYF. The CDR3 DNA follows: TGCGCCAGCAGCTTGGTGACTAGCGGGAGTGGCACAGATACGCAGTATTTT.